Here is one T cell receptor (beta chain) with its context. The antigen is undetermined. The data were taken from a study of T cell clones after liver transplantation. Study-level points and caveats: Rather than being deleted, graft donor-reactive T cells may have moved into the graft.

Profiling relied on immunoSEQ multiplex PCR, and the TCRdb table lists in-frame clones only, not all of them. The data hold roughly 19,000 clones, with about 77% observed a single time. Germline V gene sequence: CDR1 MNHEY, CDR2 SVGAGI. CDR3 size: 11 residues. V lost 5 bases to trimming and J lost 6 bases, with 5 bases between them. The source is a human patient who received a liver transplant. These T cells may partly come from the graft donor. This sequence joins TRBV6-5 and TRBJ2-1; no firm D call. Sequencing used CD8+ T cells from blood, obtained 54 months after liver transplant. CDR3 in amino acids: CASSVFNEQFF. CDR3 DNA sequence: TGTGCCAGCAGTGTGTTCAATGAGCAGTTCTTC.